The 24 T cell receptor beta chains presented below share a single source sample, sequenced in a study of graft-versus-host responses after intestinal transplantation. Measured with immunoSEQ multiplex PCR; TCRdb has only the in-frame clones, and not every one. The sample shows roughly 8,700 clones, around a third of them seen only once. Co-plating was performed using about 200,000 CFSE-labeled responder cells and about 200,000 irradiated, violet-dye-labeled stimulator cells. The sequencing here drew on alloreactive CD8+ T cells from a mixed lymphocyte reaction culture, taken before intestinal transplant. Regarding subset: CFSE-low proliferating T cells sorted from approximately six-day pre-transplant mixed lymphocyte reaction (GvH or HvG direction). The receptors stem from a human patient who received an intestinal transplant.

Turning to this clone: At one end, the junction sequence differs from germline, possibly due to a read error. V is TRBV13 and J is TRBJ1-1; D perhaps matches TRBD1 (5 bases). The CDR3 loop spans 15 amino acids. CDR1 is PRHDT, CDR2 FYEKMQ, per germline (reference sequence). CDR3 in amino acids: CASSLGYRTNSEAFF. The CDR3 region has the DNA TGTGCCAGCAGCTTAGGGTACAGGACGAACTCTGAAGCTTTCTTT.

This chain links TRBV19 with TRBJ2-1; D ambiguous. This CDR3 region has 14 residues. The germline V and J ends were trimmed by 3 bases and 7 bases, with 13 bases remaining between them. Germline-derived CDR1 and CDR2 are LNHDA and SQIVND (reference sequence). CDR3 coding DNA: TGTGCCAGTAGTATTATGTGGCTGGCTAATGAGCAGTTCTTC. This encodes CASSIMWLANEQFF.

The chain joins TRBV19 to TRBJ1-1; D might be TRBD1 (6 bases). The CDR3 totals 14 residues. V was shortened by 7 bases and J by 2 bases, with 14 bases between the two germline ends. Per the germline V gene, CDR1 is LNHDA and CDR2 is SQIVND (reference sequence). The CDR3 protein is CASIEGGPNTEAFF. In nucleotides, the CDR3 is TGTGCCAGTATTGAGGGGGGGCCAAACACTGAAGCTTTCTTT. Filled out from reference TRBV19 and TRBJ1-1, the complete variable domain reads DGGITQSPKYLFRKEGQNVTLSCEQNLNHDAMYWYRQDPGQGLRLIYYSQIVNDFQKGDIAEGYSVSREKKESFPLTVTSAQKNPTAFYLCASIEGGPNTEAFFGQGTRLTVV.

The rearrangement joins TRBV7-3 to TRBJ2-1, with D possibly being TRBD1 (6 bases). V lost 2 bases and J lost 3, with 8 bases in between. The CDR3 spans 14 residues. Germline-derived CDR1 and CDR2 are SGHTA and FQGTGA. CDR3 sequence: CASSLQGNYNEQFF. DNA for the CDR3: TGTGCCAGCAGCTTACAGGGGAACTACAATGAGCAGTTCTTC. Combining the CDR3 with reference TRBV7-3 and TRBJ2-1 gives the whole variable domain GAGVSQTPSNKVTEKGKYVELRCDPISGHTALYWYRQSLGQGPEFLIYFQGTGAADDSGLPNDRFFAVRPEGSVSTLKIQRTERGDSAVYLCASSLQGNYNEQFFGPGTRLTVL.

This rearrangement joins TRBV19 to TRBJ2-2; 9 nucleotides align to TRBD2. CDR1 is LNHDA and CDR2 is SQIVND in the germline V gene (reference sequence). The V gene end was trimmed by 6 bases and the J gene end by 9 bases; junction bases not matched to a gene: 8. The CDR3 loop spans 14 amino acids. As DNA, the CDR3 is TGTGCCAGTAGCAGAGCGGGAGGAGCCCGGGAGCTGTTTTTT. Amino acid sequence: CASSRAGGARELFF.

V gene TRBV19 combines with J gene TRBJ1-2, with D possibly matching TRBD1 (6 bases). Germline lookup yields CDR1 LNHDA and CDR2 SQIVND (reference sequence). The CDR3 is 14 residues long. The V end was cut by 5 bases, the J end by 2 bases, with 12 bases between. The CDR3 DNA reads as TGTGCCAGTAGTCCCCACGACAGGAACTATGGCTACACCTTC. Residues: CASSPHDRNYGYTF.

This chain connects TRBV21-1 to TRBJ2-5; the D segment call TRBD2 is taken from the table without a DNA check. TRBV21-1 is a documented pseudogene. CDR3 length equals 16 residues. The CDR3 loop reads CASSKETSGAQETQYF. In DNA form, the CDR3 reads TGTGCCAGCAGCAAGGAGACTAGCGGGGCCCAAGAGACCCAGTACTTC.

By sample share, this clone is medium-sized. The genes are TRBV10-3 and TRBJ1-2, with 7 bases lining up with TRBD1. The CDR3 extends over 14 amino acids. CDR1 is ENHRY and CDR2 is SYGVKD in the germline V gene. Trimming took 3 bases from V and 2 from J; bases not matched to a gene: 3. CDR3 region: CAISDWGQNYGYTF. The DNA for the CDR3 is TGTGCCATCAGTGATTGGGGACAGAACTATGGCTACACCTTC.

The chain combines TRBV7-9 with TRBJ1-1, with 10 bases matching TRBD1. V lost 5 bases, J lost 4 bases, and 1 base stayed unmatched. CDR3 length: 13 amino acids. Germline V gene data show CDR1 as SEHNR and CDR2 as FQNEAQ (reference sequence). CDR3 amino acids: CASSRTGGTEAFF. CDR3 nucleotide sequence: TGTGCCAGCAGCCGGACAGGGGGCACTGAAGCTTTCTTT.

Written as DNA, the CDR3 is TGTGCCTGGAGTGTAGGCGGGCCAGGCGGCTACACCTTC. It specifies CAWSVGGPGGYTF. The rearrangement joins TRBV30 to TRBJ1-2, with D hard to call. The V and J ends lost 0 bases and 8 bases respectively, with 13 bases between them. The CDR3 totals 13 residues. Germline loops: CDR1 GTSNPN, CDR2 SVGIG (reference sequence).

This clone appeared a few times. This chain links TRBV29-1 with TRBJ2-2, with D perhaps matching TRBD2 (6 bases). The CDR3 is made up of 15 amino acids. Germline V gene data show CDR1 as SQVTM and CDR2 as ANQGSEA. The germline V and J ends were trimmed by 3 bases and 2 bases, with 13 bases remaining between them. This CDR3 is CSVDVSGSNTGELFF. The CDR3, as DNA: TGCAGCGTTGATGTTAGCGGAAGCAACACCGGGGAGCTGTTTTTT.

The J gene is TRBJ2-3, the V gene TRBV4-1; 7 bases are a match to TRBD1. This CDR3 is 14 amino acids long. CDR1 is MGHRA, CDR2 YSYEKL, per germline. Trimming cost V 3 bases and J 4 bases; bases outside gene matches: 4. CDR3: CASSQATGADTQYF. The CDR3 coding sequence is TGCGCCAGCAGCCAGGCTACAGGGGCAGATACGCAGTATTTT.

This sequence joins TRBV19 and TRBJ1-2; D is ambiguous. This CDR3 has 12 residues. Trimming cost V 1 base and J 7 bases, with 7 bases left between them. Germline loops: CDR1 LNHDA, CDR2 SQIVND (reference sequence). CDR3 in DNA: TGTGCCAGTAGTATAGGGGCGGGTGGCTACACCTTC. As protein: CASSIGAGGYTF. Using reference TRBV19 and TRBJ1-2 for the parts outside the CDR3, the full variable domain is DGGITQSPKYLFRKEGQNVTLSCEQNLNHDAMYWYRQDPGQGLRLIYYSQIVNDFQKGDIAEGYSVSREKKESFPLTVTSAQKNPTAFYLCASSIGAGGYTFGSGTRLTVV.

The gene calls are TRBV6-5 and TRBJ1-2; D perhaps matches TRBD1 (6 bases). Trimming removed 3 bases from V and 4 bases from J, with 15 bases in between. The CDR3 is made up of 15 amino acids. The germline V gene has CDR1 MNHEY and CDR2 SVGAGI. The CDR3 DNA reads TGTGCCAGCAGTTATTACGCCGGGACAACCTATGGCTACACCTTC. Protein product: CASSYYAGTTYGYTF.

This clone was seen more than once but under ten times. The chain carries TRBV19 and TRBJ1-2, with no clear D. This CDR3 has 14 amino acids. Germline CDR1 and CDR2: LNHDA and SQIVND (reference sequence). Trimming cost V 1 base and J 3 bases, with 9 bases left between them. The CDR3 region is CASSIGLSDYGYTF. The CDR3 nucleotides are TGTGCCAGTAGTATAGGACTGTCAGACTATGGCTACACCTTC.

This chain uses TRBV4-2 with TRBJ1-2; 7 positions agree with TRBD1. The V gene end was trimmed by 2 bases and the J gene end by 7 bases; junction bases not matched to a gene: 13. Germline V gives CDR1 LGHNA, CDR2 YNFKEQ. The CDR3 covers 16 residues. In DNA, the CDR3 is TGTGCCAGCAGCCAACCAATAGTGGAGGGGGCATTTGGCTACACCTTC. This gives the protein CASSQPIVEGAFGYTF.

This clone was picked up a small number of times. The DNA for the CDR3 is TGCGCCAGCAGGCTTGGGTTTGGGACAACGCAAGGCACTGAAGCTTTCTTT. Its translation: CASRLGFGTTQGTEAFF. The rearrangement joins TRBV5-1 to TRBJ1-1; perhaps TRBD1 as D (6 bases). This CDR3 is built from 17 residues. Trimming took 5 bases from V and 4 from J, leaving 24 bases between them. Germline CDR1 reads SGHRS; CDR2 reads YFSETQ.

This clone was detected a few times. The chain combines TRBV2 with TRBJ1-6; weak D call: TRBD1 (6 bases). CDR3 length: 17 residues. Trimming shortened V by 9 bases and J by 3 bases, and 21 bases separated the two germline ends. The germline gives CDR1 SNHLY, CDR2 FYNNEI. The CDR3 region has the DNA TGTGCCAGTCCCGGGACACCCTGGGGGAGCTATAATTCACCCCTCCACTTT. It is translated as CASPGTPWGSYNSPLHF.

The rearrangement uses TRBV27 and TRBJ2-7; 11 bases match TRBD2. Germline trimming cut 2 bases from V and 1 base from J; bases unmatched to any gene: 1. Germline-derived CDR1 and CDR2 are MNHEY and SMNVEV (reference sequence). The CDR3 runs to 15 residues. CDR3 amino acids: CASSLVAGGSYEQYF. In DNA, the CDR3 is TGTGCCAGCAGTTTAGTAGCGGGAGGGTCCTACGAGCAGTACTTC.

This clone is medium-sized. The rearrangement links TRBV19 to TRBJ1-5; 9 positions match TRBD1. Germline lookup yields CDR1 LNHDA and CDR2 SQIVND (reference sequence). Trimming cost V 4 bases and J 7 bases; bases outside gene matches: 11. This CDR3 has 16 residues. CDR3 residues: CASSTVGTGGGQPQHF. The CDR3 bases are TGTGCCAGTAGTACGGTAGGAACAGGGGGCGGACAGCCCCAGCATTTT.

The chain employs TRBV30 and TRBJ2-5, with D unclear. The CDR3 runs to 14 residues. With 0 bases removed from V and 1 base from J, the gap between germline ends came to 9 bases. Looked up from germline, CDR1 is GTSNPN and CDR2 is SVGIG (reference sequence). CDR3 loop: CAWSVGHSQETQYF. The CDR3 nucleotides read TGTGCCTGGAGTGTAGGCCACAGCCAAGAGACCCAGTACTTC.

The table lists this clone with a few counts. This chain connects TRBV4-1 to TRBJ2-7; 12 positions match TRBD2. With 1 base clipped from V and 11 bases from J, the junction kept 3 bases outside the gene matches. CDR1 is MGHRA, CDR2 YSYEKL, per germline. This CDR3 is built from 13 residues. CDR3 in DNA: TGCGCCAGCAGCCAAGCCCGGACTAGCGGGAAGTACTTC. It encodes CASSQARTSGKYF.

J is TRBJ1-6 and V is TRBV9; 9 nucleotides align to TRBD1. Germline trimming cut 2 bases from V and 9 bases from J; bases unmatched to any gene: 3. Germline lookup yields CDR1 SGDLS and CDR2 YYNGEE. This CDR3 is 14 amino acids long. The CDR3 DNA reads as TGTGCCAGCAGCGTGGGACAGGGTAGTTCACCCCTCCACTTT. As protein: CASSVGQGSSPLHF.

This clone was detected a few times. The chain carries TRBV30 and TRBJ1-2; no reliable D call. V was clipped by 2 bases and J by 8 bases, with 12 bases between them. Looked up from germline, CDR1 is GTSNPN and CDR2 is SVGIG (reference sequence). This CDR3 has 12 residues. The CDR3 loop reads CAWSSNWEGYTF. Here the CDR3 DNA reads TGTGCCTGGAGTTCTAATTGGGAGGGCTACACCTTC.